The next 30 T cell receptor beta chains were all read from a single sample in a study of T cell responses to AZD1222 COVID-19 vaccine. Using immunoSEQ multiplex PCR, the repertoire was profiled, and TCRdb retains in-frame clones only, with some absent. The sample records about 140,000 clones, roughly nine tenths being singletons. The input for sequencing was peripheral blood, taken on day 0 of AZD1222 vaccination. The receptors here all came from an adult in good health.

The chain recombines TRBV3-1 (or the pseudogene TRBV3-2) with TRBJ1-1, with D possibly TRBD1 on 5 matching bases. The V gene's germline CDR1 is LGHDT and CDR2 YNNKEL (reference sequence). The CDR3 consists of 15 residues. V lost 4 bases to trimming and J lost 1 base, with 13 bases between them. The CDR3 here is CASSPGGDSNTEAFF. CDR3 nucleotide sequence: TGTGCCAGCAGCCCGGGGGGGGATTCGAACACTGAAGCTTTCTTT.

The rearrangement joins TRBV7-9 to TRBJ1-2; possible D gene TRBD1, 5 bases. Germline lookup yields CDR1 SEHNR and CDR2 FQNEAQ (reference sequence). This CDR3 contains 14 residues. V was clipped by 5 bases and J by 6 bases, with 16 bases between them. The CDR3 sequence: CASSPDRALHGYTF. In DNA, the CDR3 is TGTGCCAGCAGCCCCGACAGAGCCCTGCATGGCTACACCTTC.

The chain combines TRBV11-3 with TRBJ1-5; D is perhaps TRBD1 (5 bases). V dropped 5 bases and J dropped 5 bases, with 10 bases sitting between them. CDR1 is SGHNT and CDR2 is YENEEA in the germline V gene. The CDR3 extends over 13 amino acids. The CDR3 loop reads CASSDGTYQPQHF. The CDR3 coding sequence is TGTGCCAGCAGCGACGGGACTTATCAGCCCCAGCATTTT.

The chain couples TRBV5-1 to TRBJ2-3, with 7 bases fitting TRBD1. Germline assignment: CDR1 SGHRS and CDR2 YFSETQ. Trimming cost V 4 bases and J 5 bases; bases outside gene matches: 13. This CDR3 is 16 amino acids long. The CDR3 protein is CASSPSGDRGRDTQYF. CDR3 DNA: TGCGCCAGCAGCCCCAGTGGGGACAGAGGTCGAGATACGCAGTATTTT.

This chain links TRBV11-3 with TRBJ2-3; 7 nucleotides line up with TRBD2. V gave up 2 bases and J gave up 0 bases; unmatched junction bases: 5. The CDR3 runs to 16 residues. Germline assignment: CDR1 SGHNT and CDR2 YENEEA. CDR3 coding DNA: TGTGCCAGCAGCTTATCGGGAGGTACTAGCACAGATACGCAGTATTTT. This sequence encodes CASSLSGGTSTDTQYF.

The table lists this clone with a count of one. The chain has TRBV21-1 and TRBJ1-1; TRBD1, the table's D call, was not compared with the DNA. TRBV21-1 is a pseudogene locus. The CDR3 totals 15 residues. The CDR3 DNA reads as TGTGCCAGCAGCAAAGGGCGGGACAGGGTAGATGAAGCTTTCTTT. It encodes CASSKGRDRVDEAFF.

The CDR3 nucleotides are TGTGCCACCAGTGATTTCGGGACAGGGGAAAGGTTATGCGGCTATGGCTACACCTTC. Protein sequence: CATSDFGTGERLCGYGYTF. J is TRBJ1-2 and V is TRBV24-1; 10 bases align to TRBD1. CDR3 length: 19 amino acids. Per the germline V gene, CDR1 is KGHDR and CDR2 is SFDVKD. V shed 1 base, J shed 4 bases, and the junction held 14 bases outside the gene matches.

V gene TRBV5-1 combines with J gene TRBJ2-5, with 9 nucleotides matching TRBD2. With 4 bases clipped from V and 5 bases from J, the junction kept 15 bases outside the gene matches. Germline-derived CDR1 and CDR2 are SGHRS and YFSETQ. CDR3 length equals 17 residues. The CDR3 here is CASSPSLLAGGPETQYF. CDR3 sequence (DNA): TGCGCCAGCAGCCCAAGCCTACTGGCGGGAGGGCCGGAGACCCAGTACTTC.

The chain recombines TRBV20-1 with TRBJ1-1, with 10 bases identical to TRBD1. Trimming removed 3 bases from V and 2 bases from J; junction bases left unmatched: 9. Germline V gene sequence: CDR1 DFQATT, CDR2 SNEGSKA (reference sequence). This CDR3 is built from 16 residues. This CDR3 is CSASRSGTGVNTEAFF. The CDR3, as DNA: TGCAGTGCTAGTCGATCCGGGACAGGGGTAAACACTGAAGCTTTCTTT.

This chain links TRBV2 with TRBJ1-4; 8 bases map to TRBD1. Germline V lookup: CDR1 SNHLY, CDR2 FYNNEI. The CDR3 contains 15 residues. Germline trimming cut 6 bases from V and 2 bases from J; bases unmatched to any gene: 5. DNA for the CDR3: TGTGCCAGCAGGACAGGGGCCACCACTAATGAAAAACTGTTTTTT. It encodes CASRTGATTNEKLFF.

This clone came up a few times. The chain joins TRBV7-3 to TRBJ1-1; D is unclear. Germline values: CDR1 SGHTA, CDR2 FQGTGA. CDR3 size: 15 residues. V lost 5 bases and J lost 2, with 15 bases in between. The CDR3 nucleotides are TGTGCCAGCAGCCCCAGCCACGTCACTAACACTGAAGCTTTCTTT. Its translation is CASSPSHVTNTEAFF. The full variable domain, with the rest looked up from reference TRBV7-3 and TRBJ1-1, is GAGVSQTPSNKVTEKGKYVELRCDPISGHTALYWYRQSLGQGPEFLIYFQGTGAADDSGLPNDRFFAVRPEGSVSTLKIQRTERGDSAVYLCASSPSHVTNTEAFFGQGTRLTVV.

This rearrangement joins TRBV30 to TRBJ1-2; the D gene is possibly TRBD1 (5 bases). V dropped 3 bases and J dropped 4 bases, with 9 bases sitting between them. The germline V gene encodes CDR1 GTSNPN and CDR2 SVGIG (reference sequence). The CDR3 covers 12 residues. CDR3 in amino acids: CAWRATAYGYTF. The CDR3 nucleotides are TGTGCCTGGAGGGCGACAGCCTATGGCTACACCTTC.

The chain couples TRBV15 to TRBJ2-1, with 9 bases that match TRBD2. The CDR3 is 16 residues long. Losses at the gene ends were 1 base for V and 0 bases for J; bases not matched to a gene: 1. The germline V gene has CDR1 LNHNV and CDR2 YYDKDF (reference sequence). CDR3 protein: CATSRGLAASYNEQFF. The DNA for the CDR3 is TGTGCCACCAGCAGAGGACTAGCGGCCTCCTACAATGAGCAGTTCTTC.

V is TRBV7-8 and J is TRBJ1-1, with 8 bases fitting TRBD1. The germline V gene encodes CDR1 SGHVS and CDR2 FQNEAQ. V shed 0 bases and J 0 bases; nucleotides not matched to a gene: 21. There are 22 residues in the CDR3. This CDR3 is CASSLAYEVGQGVWGLNTEAFF. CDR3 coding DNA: TGTGCCAGCAGCTTAGCCTATGAAGTCGGACAGGGAGTTTGGGGTTTGAACACTGAAGCTTTCTTT.

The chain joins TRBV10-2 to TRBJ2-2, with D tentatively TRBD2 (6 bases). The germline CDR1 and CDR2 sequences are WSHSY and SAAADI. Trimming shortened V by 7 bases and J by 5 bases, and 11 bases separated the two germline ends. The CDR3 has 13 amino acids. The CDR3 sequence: CASISGGTGELFF. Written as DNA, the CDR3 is TGCGCCAGCATCAGTGGAGGGACCGGGGAGCTGTTTTTT.

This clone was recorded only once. The CDR3 region is CASSPVLAGLGEQYF. In DNA, the CDR3 is TGTGCCAGCAGCCCGGTGCTAGCGGGATTAGGGGAGCAGTACTTC. The chain recombines TRBV11-3 with TRBJ2-7, with 9 bases lining up with TRBD2. J lost 7 bases, V lost 5 bases, and 12 bases had no gene match. Germline V CDR1 and CDR2: SGHNT, YENEEA. CDR3 size: 15 residues.

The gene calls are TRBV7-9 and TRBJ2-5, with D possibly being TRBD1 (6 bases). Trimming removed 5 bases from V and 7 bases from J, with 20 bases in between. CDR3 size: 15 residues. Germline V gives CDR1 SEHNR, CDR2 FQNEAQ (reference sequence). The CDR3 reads CASSLRPDSEGTQYF. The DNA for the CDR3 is TGTGCCAGCAGCCTGAGACCGGACAGCGAGGGGACCCAGTACTTC.

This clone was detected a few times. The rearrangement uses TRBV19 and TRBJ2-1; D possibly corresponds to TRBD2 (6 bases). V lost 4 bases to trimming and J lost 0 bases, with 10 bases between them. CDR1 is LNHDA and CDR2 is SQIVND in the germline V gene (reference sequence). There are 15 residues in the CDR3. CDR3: CASSTTRSSYNEQFF. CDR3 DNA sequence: TGTGCCAGTAGTACGACTAGATCCTCCTACAATGAGCAGTTCTTC.

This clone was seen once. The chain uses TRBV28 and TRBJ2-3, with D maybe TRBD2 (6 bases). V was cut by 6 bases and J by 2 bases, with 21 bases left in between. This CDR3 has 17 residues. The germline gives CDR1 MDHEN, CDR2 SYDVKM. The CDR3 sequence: CASSPDVWRDPTDTQYF. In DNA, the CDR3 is TGTGCCAGCAGCCCAGATGTTTGGCGGGACCCCACAGATACGCAGTATTTT.

CDR3 protein: CASRSTGTSSYEQYF. CDR3 coding DNA: TGCGCCAGCAGATCGACCGGGACTAGCAGCTACGAGCAGTACTTC. This chain connects TRBV5-1 to TRBJ2-7; 9 bases match TRBD2. CDR1 is SGHRS, CDR2 YFSETQ, per germline. The length of the CDR3 is 15 residues. The J segment lost 3 bases and the V segment lost 5 bases, leaving 9 bases of the junction unmatched.

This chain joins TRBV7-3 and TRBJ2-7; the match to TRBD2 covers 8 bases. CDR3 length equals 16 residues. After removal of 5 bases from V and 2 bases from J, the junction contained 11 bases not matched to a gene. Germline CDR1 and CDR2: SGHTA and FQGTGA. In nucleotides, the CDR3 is TGTGCCAGCAGCCCGCGGACTAGCTTTCCCCCCTACGAGCAGTACTTC. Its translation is CASSPRTSFPPYEQYF.

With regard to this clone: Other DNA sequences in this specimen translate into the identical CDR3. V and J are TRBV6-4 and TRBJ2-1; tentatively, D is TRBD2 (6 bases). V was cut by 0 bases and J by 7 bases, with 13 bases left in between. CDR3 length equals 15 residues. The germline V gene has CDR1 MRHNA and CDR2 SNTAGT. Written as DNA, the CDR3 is TGTGCCAGCAGTGACTCTGGAGGGGCGGGAAATGAGCAGTTCTTC. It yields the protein CASSDSGGAGNEQFF.

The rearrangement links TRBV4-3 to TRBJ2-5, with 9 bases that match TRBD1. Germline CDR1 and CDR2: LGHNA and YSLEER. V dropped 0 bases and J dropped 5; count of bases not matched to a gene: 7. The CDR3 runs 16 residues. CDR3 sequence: CASSQDSTGGWETQYF. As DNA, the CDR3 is TGCGCCAGCAGCCAAGATTCTACAGGGGGCTGGGAGACCCAGTACTTC.

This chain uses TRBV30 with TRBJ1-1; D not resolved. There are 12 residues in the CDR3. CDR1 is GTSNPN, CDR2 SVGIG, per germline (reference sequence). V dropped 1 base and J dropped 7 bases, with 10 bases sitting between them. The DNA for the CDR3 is TGTGCCTGGAGTGAAACGTTGGGTGAAGCTTTCTTT. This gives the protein CAWSETLGEAFF.

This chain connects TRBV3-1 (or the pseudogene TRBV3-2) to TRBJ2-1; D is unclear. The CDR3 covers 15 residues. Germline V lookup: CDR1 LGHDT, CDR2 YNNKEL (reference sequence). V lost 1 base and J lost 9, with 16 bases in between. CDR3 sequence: CASSQAQYRRGEQFF. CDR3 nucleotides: TGTGCCAGCAGCCAAGCCCAATACCGCAGAGGTGAGCAGTTCTTC.

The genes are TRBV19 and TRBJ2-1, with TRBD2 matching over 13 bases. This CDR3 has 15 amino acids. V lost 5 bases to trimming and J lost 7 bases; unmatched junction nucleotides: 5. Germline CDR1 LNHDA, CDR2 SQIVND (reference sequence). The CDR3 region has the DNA TGTGCCAGTAGTTCCCGACTAGCGGGAGGAAATGAGCAGTTCTTC. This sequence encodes CASSSRLAGGNEQFF.

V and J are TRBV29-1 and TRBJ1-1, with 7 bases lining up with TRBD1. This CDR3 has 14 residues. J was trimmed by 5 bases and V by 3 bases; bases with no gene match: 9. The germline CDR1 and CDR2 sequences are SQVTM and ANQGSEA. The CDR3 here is CSVEISQGGTEAFF. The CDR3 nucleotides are TGCAGCGTTGAGATTTCTCAGGGGGGGACTGAAGCTTTCTTT.

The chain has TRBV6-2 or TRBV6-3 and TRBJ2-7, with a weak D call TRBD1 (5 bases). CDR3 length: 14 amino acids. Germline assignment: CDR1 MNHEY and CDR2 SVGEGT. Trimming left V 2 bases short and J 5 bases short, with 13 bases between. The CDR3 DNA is TGTGCCAGCAGTTACCAGACAGACATGGACGAGCAGTACTTC. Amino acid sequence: CASSYQTDMDEQYF.

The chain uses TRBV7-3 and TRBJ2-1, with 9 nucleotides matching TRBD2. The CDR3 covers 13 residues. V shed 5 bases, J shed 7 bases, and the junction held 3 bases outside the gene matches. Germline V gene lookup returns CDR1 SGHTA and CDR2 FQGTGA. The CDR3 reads CASSPTSGNEQFF. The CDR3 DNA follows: TGTGCCAGCAGCCCGACTAGCGGTAATGAGCAGTTCTTC.

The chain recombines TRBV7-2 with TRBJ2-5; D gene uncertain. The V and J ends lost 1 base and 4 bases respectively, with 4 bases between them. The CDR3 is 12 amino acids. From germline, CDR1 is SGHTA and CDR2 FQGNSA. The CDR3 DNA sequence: TGTGCCAGCAGCTTAGATGTAGAGACCCAGTACTTC. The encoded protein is CASSLDVETQYF.